These 4 T cell receptor beta chains were sequenced from one sample in a study of blood T cells in healthy people across ages (dated by TCRdb to between 2015 and 2016). Receptor amplification or capture employed 5' RACE. Sequencing relied on an Illumina HiSeq 2500. A second PCR of roughly 7 to 12 cycles was performed with a sample-barcoded 5' primer and a J-beta primer mix. TCRdb applied fastp at Q25 and MiXCR to the public reads, then kept only in-frame beta chains. Records with the same CDR3 protein are collapsed into one entry carrying the most frequent genes and DNA. The sample has 730,000 or so distinct CDR3 sequences on record, over 40% of them singletons. Approximately 29% of the sample is held by the ten biggest clonotypes. Material: blood. The receptors come from a man at least 80 years old in good health.

This clonotype was observed once. The V and J genes are TRBV5-1 and TRBJ1-2; D is possibly TRBD1 (6 bases). Germline values: CDR1 SGHRS, CDR2 YFSETQ. The length of the CDR3 is 14 residues. V was cut by 0 bases and J by 4 bases, with 10 bases left in between. The CDR3 reads CASSLDTGIYGYTF. The CDR3 DNA reads TGCGCCAGCAGCTTGGACACAGGGATCTATGGCTACACCTTC.

This clonotype came up once. The V and J genes are TRBV5-6 and TRBJ1-6; D is perhaps TRBD1 (6 bases). Germline V gives CDR1 SGHDT, CDR2 YYEEEE. This CDR3 has 14 amino acids. V shed 4 bases and J shed 8 bases, with 13 bases lying between them. CDR3 residues: CASSPRPGDSPLHF. CDR3 nucleotide sequence: TGTGCCAGCAGCCCTCGACCAGGGGATTCACCCCTCCACTTT.

This clonotype was observed at least ten times. The V call is TRBV18, the J call TRBJ2-7, with D perhaps being TRBD1 or TRBD2 (5 bases each). The CDR3 runs 13 residues. Germline V lookup: CDR1 KGHSH, CDR2 LQKENI. Trimming left V 2 bases short and J 3 bases short, with 8 bases between. DNA for the CDR3: TGTGCCAGCTCACCAGGGGACCTCTACGAGCAGTACTTC. Translated, it gives CASSPGDLYEQYF. The full variable domain, completed using reference TRBV18 and TRBJ2-7, is NAGVMQNPRHLVRRRGQEARLRCSPMKGHSHVYWYRQLPEEGLKFMVYLQKENIIDESGMPKERFSAEFPKEGPSILRIQQVVRGDSAAYFCASSPGDLYEQYFGPGTRLTVT.

Of note for this clonotype: A much more abundant neighbour one base away suggests this may be a read error. The V call is TRBV7-2, the J call TRBJ2-5; D remains unclear. The CDR3 runs 15 residues. Trimming cost V 5 bases and J 6 bases, with 19 bases left between them. Germline CDR1 SGHTA, CDR2 FQGNSA. The CDR3 loop is CASSPRIDIQKTQYF. The CDR3 DNA is TGTGCCAGCAGCCCCAGGATCGATATACAAAAGACCCAGTACTTC. Full variable domain (rest looked up from reference TRBV7-2 and TRBJ2-5): GAGVSQSPSNKVTEKGKDVELRCDPISGHTALYWYRQSLGQGLEFLIYFQGNSAPDKSGLPSDRFSAERTGGSVSTLTIQRTQQEDSAVYLCASSPRIDIQKTQYFGPGTRLLVL.